The clone carrying this TCR beta chain was counted only a few times. Its antigen is not known. This specimen comes from a study of T cell repertoires in cytomegalovirus infection. Study-wide results and caveats: CMV-specific TCR beta clonotypes restricted by HLA-C dominated the ex vivo response.

CDR1 is SGHVS, CDR2 FNYEAQ, per germline. V lost 2 bases and J lost 5, with 10 bases in between. CDR3 length equals 14 residues. TCRdb ran MiXCR on the reads and lists one entry per CDR3 protein. The data contain roughly 200,000 distinct CDR3 sequences, 35% to 45% of them singletons. The origin of this receptor is a human donor in good health (CMV status not recorded). Some clones in this sample may be carry-over from other donors' samples. The chain combines TRBV7-6 with TRBJ2-1, with D hard to call. Sample: CD8+ T cells from cultured PBMCs, taken from culture after CMV antigen stimulation. The CDR3 loop reads CASSLQETNNEQFF. DNA for the CDR3: TGTGCCAGCAGCTTACAGGAAACCAACAATGAGCAGTTCTTC. Using reference TRBV7-6 and TRBJ2-1 for the parts outside the CDR3, the full variable domain is GAGVSQSPRYKVTKRGQDVALRCDPISGHVSLYWYRQALGQGPEFLTYFNYEAQQDKSGLPNDRFSAERPEGSISTLTIQRTEQRDSAMYRCASSLQETNNEQFFGPGTRLTVL.